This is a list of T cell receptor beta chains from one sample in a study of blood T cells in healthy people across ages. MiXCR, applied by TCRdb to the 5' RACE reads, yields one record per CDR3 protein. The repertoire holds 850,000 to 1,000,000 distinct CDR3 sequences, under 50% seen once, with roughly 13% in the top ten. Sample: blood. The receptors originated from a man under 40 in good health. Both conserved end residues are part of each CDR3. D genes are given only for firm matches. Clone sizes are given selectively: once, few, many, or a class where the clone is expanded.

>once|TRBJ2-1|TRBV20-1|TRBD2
CSARGTSGLDEQFF
TGCAGTGCTAGGGGGACTAGCGGGCTTGATGAGCAGTTCTTC
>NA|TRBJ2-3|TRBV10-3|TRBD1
CAAQQGPNTPTDTQYF
TGTGCCGCACAACAGGGGCCCAATACCCCCACAGATACGCAGTATTTT
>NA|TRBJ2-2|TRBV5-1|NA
CASSSVLGNTGELFF
TGCGCCAGCAGCTCTGTCCTAGGGAACACCGGGGAGCTGTTTTTT
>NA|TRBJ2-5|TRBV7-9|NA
CASSYPPGQIQETQYF
TGTGCCAGCAGCTACCCCCCGGGGCAGATTCAAGAGACCCAGTACTTC
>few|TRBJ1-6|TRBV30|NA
CAWNEQLLTAQNSPLHF
TGTGCCTGGAACGAACAGCTCCTTACGGCCCAAAATTCACCCCTCCACTTT
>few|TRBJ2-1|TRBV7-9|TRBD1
CASSVRQGNEQFF
TGTGCCAGCAGCGTCAGACAGGGCAATGAGCAGTTCTTC
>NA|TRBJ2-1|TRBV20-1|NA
CSASQGTIVHNEQFF
TGCAGTGCTAGTCAAGGGACGATTGTCCACAATGAGCAGTTCTTC
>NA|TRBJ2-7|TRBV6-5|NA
CASSPTGSPPYEQYF
TGTGCCAGCAGTCCCACAGGCAGCCCGCCTTACGAGCAGTACTTC
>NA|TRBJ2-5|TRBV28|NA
CASSLSGESETQYF
TGTGCCAGCAGTTTATCAGGGGAATCAGAGACCCAGTACTTC
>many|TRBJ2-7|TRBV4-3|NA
CASSQDITGGTYEQYF
TGCGCCAGCAGCCAAGACATTACTGGGGGAACCTACGAGCAGTACTTC
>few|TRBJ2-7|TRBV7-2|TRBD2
CASSPVGTSGGEQYF
TGTGCCAGCAGCCCGGTCGGAACTAGCGGGGGCGAGCAGTACTTC
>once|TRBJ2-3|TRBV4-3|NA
CASSQRTGDTQYF
TGCGCCAGCAGCCAACGGACTGGCGATACGCAGTATTTT
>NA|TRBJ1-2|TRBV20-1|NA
CSAQARTDYGYTF
TGCAGTGCTCAAGCCCGGACTGACTATGGCTACACCTTC
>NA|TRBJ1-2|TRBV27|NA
CASRPWGGDYGYTF
TGTGCCAGCAGACCATGGGGGGGGGACTATGGCTACACCTTC
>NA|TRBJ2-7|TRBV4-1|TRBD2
CASTPGGERGSYEQYF
TGCGCCAGCACCCCGGGAGGGGAGCGGGGATCCTACGAGCAGTACTTC
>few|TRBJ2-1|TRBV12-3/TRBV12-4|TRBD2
CASSWASGGYPSSNEQFF
TGTGCCAGCAGTTGGGCTAGCGGGGGATATCCTAGCAGCAATGAGCAGTTCTTC
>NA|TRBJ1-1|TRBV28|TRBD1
CASSIGGQGGTEAFF
TGTGCCAGCAGTATAGGGGGACAGGGAGGGACTGAAGCTTTCTTT
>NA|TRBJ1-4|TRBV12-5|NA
CASGWTGTAANEKLFF
TGTGCTAGTGGTTGGACCGGGACTGCAGCTAATGAAAAACTGTTTTTT
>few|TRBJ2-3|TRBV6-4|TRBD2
CARSDSSSGASDTQYF
TGTGCCCGCAGTGACTCCTCTAGCGGGGCTTCAGATACGCAGTATTTT
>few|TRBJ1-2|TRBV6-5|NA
CASSPGAPSLAYGYTF
TGTGCCAGCAGTCCCGGGGCCCCCTCTCTGGCCTATGGCTACACCTTC
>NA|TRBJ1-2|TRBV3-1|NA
CASSQVSGRGYTF
TGTGCCAGCAGCCAAGTGTCCGGAAGGGGCTACACCTTC
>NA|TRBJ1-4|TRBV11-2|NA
CASSFNTGSSRGEKLFF
TGTGCCAGCAGCTTTAATACCGGGAGTTCGAGAGGTGAAAAACTGTTTTTT
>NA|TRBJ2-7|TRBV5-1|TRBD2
CASSWGTTRYEQYF
TGTGCCAGCAGCTGGGGGACTACCCGGTATGAGCAGTACTTC
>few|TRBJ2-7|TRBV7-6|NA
CASSLGARYEQYF
TGTGCCAGCAGCTTAGGTGCAAGATACGAGCAGTACTTC
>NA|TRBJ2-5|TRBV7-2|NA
CASSLGGASYNEQYF
TGTGCCAGCAGCTTAGGGGGGGCATCCTACAATGAGCAGTACTTC
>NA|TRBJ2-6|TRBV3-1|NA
CASSLDATGANVLTF
TGTGCCAGCAGCCTGGACGCGACTGGGGCCAACGTCCTGACTTTC
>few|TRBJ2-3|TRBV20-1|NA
CSARTRRGFTDTQYF
TGCAGTGCTAGGACCCGACGGGGGTTCACAGATACGCAGTATTTT
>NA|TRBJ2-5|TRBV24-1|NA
CATSGGGWERETQYF
TGTGCCACCAGTGGAGGCGGGTGGGAACGAGAGACCCAGTACTTC
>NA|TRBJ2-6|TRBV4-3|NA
CASSPQERGGGANVLTF
TGCGCCAGCAGCCCCCAAGAGAGAGGCGGTGGGGCCAACGTCCTGACTTTC
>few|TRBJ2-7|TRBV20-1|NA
CSARRYTEQYF
TGCAGTGCTCGCCGTTATACCGAGCAGTACTTC
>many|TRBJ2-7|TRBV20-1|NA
CSARELTTAHSYEQYF
TGCAGTGCTAGGGAACTTACGACAGCCCACTCCTACGAGCAGTACTTC
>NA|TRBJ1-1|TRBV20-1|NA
CSARDPRVITEAFF
TGCAGTGCTAGAGATCCTAGGGTGATCACTGAAGCTTTCTTT
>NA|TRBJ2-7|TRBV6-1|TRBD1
CASSEGRTGGNEQYF
TGTGCCAGCAGTGAAGGCAGGACAGGGGGCAATGAGCAGTACTTC
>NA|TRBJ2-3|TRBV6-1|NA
CASRRRGSTDTQYF
TGTGCCAGCCGGAGACGGGGGAGCACAGATACGCAGTATTTT
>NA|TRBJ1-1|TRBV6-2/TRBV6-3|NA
CASRRTVNTEAFF
TGTGCCAGCAGACGGACAGTCAACACTGAAGCTTTCTTT
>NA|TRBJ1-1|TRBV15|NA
CATSWGRTEAFF
TGTGCCACCAGTTGGGGGAGGACTGAAGCTTTCTTT
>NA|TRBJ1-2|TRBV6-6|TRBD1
CASSYSLDRGGGYTF
TGTGCCAGCAGTTACTCGTTGGACAGGGGAGGTGGCTACACCTTC
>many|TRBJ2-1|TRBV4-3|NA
CASSQDPLRGSYNEQFF
TGCGCCAGCAGCCAAGATCCTCTCAGGGGTTCCTACAATGAGCAGTTCTTC
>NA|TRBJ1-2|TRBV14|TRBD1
CASSHPTPGTGEYGYTF
TGTGCCAGCAGCCACCCTACACCGGGGACAGGAGAATATGGCTACACCTTC
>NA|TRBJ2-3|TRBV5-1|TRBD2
CASSPRELATSTDTQYF
TGCGCCAGCAGCCCAAGAGAACTAGCGACTAGCACAGATACGCAGTATTTT
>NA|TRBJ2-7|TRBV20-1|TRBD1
CSARDTTGVTSYEQYF
TGCAGTGCTAGAGATACAACAGGGGTCACTTCCTACGAGCAGTACTTC
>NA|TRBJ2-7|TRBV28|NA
CASSLGAGGYKQYF
TGTGCCAGCAGTTTAGGGGCAGGGGGGTACAAGCAGTACTTC
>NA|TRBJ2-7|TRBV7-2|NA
CASSLEPYPPSYEQYF
TGTGCCAGCAGCTTAGAACCTTATCCTCCCAGCTACGAGCAGTACTTC
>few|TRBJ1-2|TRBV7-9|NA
CASSPRTDGYTF
TGTGCCAGCAGCCCTCGGACGGATGGCTACACCTTC
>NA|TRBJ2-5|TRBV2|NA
CASIYRLQYQETQYF
TGTGCCAGCATTTACAGGCTACAGTACCAAGAGACCCAGTACTTC
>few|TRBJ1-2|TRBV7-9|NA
CASSPEGVYTF
TGTGCCAGCAGCCCTGAGGGGGTCTACACCTTC
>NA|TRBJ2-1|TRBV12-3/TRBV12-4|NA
CASSLTQGVIYNEQFF
TGTGCCAGCAGTTTAACTCAAGGGGTAATCTACAATGAGCAGTTCTTC
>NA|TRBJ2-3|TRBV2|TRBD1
CASRVGTGTPDTQYF
TGTGCCAGCAGGGTCGGGACAGGGACTCCAGATACGCAGTATTTT
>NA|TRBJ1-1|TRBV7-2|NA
CASSLARQGGTEAFF
TGTGCCAGCAGCTTAGCGCGGCAGGGAGGGACTGAAGCTTTCTTT
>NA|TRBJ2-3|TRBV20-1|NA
CSKVEATDTQYF
TGCAGCAAGGTGGAAGCCACAGATACGCAGTATTTT
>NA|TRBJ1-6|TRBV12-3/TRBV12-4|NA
CASSLASGHNSPLHF
TGTGCCAGCAGTTTAGCATCAGGTCACAATTCACCCCTCCACTTT
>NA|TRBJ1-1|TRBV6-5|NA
CASSPNRNTEAFF
TGTGCCAGCAGCCCAAACAGGAACACTGAAGCTTTCTTT
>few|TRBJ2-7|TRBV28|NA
CASSGRTGVLTQQYF
TGTGCCAGCAGTGGTCGAACGGGGGTACTTACGCAGCAGTACTTC
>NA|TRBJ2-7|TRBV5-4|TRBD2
CASSLRGEAYEQYF
TGTGCCAGCAGCTTGCGGGGGGAGGCCTACGAGCAGTACTTC
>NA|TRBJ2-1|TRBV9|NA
CASSVANNEQFF
TGTGCCAGCAGCGTAGCTAACAATGAGCAGTTCTTC
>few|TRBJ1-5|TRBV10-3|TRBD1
CAISAGTEGQPQHF
TGTGCCATCAGTGCCGGGACAGAAGGTCAGCCCCAGCATTTT
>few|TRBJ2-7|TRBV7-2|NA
CASSLKPGLSYEQYF
TGTGCCAGCAGCTTAAAGCCGGGACTCTCCTACGAGCAGTACTTC
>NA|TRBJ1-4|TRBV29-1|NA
CSVTQGNEKLFF
TGCAGCGTGACACAGGGTAATGAAAAACTGTTTTTT
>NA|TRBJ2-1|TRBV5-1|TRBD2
CASSFTGTNSYNEQFF
TGCGCCAGCAGCTTTACCGGGACTAACTCCTACAATGAGCAGTTCTTC
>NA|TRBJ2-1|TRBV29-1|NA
CSVGGGRDNEQFF
TGCAGCGTTGGGGGGGGGCGCGACAATGAGCAGTTCTTC